This TCR beta chain was documented in a study of blood T cell repertoires in COVID-19. Across the whole study: The United States, Italy and Spain were the sources of the acute and convalescent COVID-19 samples. T cells, B-cell-depleted T cells, or PBMCs provided the cDNA or gDNA that served as material.

The method was immunoSEQ multiplex PCR; TCRdb's version includes in-frame clones alone and lacks a portion of them. This table has around 100,000 clones, 90% to 95% appearing once. The sequencing input was peripheral blood. The clonotype was recovered from a man aged 50-59 years with active COVID-19.

Here the CDR3 reads CASSIGGSNEQYF. CDR3 in DNA: TGTGCCAGTAGTATAGGGGGCAGCAACGAGCAGTACTTC. The chain carries TRBV19 and TRBJ2-7, with TRBD1 as a possible D gene (5 bases). Germline CDR1 LNHDA, CDR2 SQIVND (reference sequence). Trimming shortened V by 1 base and J by 5 bases, and 9 bases separated the two germline ends. CDR3 length: 13 amino acids.